This TCR beta chain was captured in a study of blood T cell repertoires in COVID-19. In the study overall: Nucleic acid was either cDNA or gDNA, and it came from T cells, B-cell-depleted T cells, or PBMCs.

Sequencing used immunoSEQ multiplex PCR; TCRdb keeps in-frame clones, though not all of them. The sample holds about 270,000 clones, approximately 92% seen once. Trimming pared 3 bases from V and 0 bases from J, leaving 14 bases between. This CDR3 comprises 16 residues. Germline V gives CDR1 SGHDN, CDR2 FVKESK. This rearrangement joins TRBV14 to TRBJ1-1; D unclear. The sequence was obtained from a woman under 30 who had recovered from COVID-19. What was sequenced was PBMCs or T cells enriched from blood (not recorded which). The DNA of the CDR3 is TGTGCCAGCAGCCATTCCGCCGCAGGCTTGAACACTGAAGCTTTCTTT. This codes for CASSHSAAGLNTEAFF.